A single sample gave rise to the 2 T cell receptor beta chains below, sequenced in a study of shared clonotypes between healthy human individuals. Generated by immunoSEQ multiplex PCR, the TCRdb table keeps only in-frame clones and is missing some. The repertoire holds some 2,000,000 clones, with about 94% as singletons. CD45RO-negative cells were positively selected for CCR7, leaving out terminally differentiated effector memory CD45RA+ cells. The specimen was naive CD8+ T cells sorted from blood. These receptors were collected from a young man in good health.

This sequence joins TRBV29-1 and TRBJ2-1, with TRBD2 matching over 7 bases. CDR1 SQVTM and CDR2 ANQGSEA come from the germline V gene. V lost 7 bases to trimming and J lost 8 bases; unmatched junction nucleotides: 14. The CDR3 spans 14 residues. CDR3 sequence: CSADLAAKLDEQFF. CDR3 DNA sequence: TGCAGCGCCGATCTAGCGGCCAAACTCGATGAGCAGTTCTTC.

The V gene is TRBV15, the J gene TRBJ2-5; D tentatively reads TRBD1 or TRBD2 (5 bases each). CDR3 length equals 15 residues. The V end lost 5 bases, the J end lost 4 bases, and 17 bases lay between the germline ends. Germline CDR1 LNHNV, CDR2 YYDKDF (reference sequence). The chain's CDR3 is CATSGLGTHGETQYF. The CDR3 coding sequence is TGTGCCACCAGCGGGTTGGGGACCCATGGAGAGACCCAGTACTTC.